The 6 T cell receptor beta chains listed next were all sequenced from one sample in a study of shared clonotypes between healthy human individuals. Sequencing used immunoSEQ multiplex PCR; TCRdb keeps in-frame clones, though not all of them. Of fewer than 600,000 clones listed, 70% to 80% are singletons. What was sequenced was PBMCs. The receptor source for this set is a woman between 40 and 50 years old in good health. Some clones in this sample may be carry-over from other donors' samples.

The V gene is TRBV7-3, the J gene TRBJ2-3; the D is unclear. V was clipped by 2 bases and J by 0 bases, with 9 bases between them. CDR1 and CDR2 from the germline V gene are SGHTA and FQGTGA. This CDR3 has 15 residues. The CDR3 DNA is TGTGCCAGCAGCTTAGCTGGGATTAGCACAGATACGCAGTATTTT. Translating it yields CASSLAGISTDTQYF.

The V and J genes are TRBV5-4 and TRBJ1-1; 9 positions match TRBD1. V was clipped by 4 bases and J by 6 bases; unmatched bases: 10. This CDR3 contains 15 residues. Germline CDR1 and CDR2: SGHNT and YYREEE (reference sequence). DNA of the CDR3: TGTGCCAGCAGCAAACCGGACAGGGGATTAGCTGAAGCTTTCTTT. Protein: CASSKPDRGLAEAFF.

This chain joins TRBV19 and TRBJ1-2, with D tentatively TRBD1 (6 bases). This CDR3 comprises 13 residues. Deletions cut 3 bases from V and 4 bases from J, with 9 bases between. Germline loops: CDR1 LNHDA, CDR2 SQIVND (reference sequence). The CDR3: CASSMQGPYGYTF. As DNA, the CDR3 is TGTGCCAGTAGTATGCAGGGGCCCTATGGCTACACCTTC.

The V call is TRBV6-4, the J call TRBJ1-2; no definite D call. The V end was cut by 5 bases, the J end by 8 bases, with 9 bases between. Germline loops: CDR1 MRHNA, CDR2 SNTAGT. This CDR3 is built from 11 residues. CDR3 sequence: CASSSPLGYTF. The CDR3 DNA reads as TGTGCCAGCAGTAGCCCCCTGGGCTACACCTTC.

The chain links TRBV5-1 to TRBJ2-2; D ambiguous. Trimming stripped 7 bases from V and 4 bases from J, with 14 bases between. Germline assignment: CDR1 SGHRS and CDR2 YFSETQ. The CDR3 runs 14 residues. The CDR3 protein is CASGVRERTGELFF. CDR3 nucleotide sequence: TGCGCCAGCGGGGTTAGAGAACGCACCGGGGAGCTGTTTTTT.

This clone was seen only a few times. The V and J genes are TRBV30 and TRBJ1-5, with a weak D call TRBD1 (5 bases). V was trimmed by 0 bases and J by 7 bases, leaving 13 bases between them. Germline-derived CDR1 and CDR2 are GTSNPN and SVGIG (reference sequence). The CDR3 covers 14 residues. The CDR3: CAWSVPKRGQPQHF. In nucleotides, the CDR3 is TGTGCCTGGAGTGTACCGAAGAGGGGACAGCCCCAGCATTTT.